Listed here are 4 T cell receptor beta chains from one sample, sequenced in a study of blood T cell repertoires in COVID-19. The method was immunoSEQ multiplex PCR; TCRdb's version includes in-frame clones alone and lacks a portion of them. The table records roughly 81,000 clones, over 75% of them present only once. Sequencing input: peripheral blood. The source of these receptors is a woman aged 70-85 years with acute or convalescent COVID-19.

The chain employs TRBV30 and TRBJ2-1; 13 bases agree with TRBD2. The CDR3 consists of 18 residues. CDR1 and CDR2 from the germline V gene are GTSNPN and SVGIG (reference sequence). V dropped 2 bases and J dropped 3; count of bases not matched to a gene: 10. DNA for the CDR3: TGTGCCTGGAGTCCGTCCGAACTAGCGGGGGGGTTCTACAATGAGCAGTTCTTC. Translating it yields CAWSPSELAGGFYNEQFF.

This clone was observed once. This rearrangement joins TRBV10-2 to TRBJ1-6; TRBD1 agrees at 9 bases. This CDR3 comprises 14 residues. Trimming removed 8 bases from V and 9 bases from J; junction bases left unmatched: 8. Germline CDR1 and CDR2: WSHSY and SAAADI. This CDR3 is CASGEGTGSSPLHF. The CDR3 DNA follows: TGCGCCAGCGGGGAGGGGACAGGGAGTTCACCCCTCCACTTT.

With regard to this clone: The junction departs from germline at one end; a sequencing error may be responsible. J is TRBJ1-5 and V is TRBV7-9; D gene ambiguous. Per germline, CDR1 SEHNR and CDR2 FQNEAQ (reference sequence). The CDR3 is 14 amino acids. CDR3 in DNA: TGTGACAGCAGCTTAGAGCCGGGATCAGCCCCCCAGCATTTT. Translated: CDSSLEPGSAPQHF. Complete variable domain (other parts from reference TRBV7-9 and TRBJ1-5): DTGVSQNPRHKITKRGQNVTFRCDPISEHNRLYWYRQTLGQGPEFLTYFQNEAQLEKSRLLSDRFSAERPKGSFSTLEIQRTEQGDSAMYLCDSSLEPGSAPQHFGDGTRLSIL.

This clone occurred once. The chain links TRBV30 to TRBJ2-7, with a possible D match to TRBD2 (5 bases). CDR1 GTSNPN and CDR2 SVGIG come from the germline V gene (reference sequence). The V end was cut by 0 bases, the J end by 0 bases, with 12 bases between. The CDR3 has 15 residues. CDR3 in amino acids: CAWSVLASISYEQYF. CDR3 nucleotide sequence: TGTGCCTGGAGTGTTCTAGCTTCTATCTCCTACGAGCAGTACTTC. Supplemented by reference TRBV30 and TRBJ2-7, the full variable domain reads SQTIHQWPATLVQPVGSPLSLECTVEGTSNPNLYWYRQAAGRGLQLLFYSVGIGQISSEVPQNLSASRPQDRQFILSSKKLLLSDSGFYLCAWSVLASISYEQYFGPGTRLTVT.